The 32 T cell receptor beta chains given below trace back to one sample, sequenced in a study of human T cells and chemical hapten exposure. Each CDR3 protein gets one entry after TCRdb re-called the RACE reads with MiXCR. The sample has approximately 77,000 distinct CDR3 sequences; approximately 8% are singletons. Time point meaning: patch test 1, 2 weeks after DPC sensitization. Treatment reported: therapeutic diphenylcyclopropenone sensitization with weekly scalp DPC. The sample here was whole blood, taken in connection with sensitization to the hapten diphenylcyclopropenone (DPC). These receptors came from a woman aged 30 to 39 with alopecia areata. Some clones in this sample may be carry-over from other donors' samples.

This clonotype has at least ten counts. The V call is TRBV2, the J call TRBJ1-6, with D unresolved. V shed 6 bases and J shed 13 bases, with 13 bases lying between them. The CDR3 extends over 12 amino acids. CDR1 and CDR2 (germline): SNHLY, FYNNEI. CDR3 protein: CASSLVSPPLHF. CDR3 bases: TGTGCCAGCAGCCTCGTCTCCCCTCCCCTCCACTTT.

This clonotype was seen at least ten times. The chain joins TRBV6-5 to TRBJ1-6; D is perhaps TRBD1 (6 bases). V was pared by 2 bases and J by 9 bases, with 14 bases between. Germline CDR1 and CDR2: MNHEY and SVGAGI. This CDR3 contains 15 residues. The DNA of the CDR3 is TGTGCCAGCAGTTACGCTACAGGGCGGGGTTCACCCCTCCACTTT. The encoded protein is CASSYATGRGSPLHF.

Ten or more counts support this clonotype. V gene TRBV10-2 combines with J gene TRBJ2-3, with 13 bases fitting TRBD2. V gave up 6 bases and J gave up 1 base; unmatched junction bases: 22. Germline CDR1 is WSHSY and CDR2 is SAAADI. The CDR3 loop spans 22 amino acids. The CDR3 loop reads CASRVGTSGGGRDRPRTDTQYF. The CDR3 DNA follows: TGCGCCAGCAGAGTCGGTACTAGCGGGGGGGGCCGTGATCGGCCCCGCACAGATACGCAGTATTTT.

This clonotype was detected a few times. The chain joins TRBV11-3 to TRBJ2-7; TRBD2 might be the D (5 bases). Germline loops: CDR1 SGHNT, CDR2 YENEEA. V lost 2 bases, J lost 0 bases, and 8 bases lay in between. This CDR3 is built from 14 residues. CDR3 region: CASSLSGSSYEQYF. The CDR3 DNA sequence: TGTGCCAGCAGCTTATCGGGGAGCTCCTACGAGCAGTACTTC. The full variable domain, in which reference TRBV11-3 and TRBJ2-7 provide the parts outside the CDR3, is EAGVVQSPRYKIIEKKQPVAFWCNPISGHNTLYWYLQNLGQGPELLIRYENEEAVDDSQLPKDRFSAERLKGVDSTLKIQPAELGDSAVYLCASSLSGSSYEQYFGPGTRLTVT.

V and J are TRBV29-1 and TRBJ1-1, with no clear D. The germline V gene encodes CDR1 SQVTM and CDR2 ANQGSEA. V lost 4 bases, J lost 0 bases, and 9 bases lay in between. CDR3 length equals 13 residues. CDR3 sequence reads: CSVGVGLNTEAFF. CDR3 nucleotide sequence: TGCAGCGTTGGTGTTGGACTGAACACTGAAGCTTTCTTT.

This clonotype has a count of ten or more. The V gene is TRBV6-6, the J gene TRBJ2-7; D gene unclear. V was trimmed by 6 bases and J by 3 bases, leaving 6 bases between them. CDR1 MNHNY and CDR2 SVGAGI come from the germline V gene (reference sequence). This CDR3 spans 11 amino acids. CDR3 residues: CASRESYEQYF. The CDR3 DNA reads TGTGCCAGCAGGGAGAGCTACGAGCAGTACTTC.

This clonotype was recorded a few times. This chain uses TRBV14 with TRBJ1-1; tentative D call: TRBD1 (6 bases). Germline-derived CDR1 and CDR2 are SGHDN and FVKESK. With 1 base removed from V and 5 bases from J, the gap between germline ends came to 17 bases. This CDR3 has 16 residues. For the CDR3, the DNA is TGTGCCAGCAGCCAAGTTTCGCCCAGAGGGACAACTGAAGCTTTCTTT. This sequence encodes CASSQVSPRGTTEAFF.

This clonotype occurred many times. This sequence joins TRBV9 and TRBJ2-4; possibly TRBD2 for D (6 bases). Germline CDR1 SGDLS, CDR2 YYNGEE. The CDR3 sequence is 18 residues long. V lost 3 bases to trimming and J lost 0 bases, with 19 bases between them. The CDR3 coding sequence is TGTGCCAGCAGCGCACTTTATAGGAGGGCGATAGCCAAAAACATTCAGTACTTC. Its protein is CASSALYRRAIAKNIQYF.

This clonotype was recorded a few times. This chain's CDR3 is CASSTGTDTQYF. CDR3 coding DNA: TGTGCCAGCTCGACAGGCACAGATACGCAGTATTTT. The chain links TRBV18 to TRBJ2-3; D is possibly TRBD1 (5 bases). Germline lookup yields CDR1 KGHSH and CDR2 LQKENI. V was cut by 6 bases and J by 1 base, with 5 bases left in between. CDR3 length: 12 amino acids. Filled out from reference TRBV18 and TRBJ2-3, the complete variable domain reads NAGVMQNPRHLVRRRGQEARLRCSPMKGHSHVYWYRQLPEEGLKFMVYLQKENIIDESGMPKERFSAEFPKEGPSILRIQQVVRGDSAAYFCASSTGTDTQYFGPGTRLTVL.

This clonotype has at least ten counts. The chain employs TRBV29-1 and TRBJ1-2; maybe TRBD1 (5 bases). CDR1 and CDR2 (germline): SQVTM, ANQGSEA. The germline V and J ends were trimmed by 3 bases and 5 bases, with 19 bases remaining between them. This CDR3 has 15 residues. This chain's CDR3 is CSVEEAGFLSYGYTF. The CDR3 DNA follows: TGCAGCGTTGAGGAAGCAGGGTTTCTGAGTTATGGCTACACCTTC.

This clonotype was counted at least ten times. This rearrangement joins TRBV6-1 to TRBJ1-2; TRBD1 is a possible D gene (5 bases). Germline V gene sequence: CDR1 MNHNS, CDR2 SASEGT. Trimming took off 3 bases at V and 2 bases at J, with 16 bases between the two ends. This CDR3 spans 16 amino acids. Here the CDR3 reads CASSEISTEPNYGYTF. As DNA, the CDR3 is TGTGCCAGCAGTGAGATTTCGACAGAACCCAACTATGGCTACACCTTC.

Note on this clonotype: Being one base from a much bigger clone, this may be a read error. Written as DNA, the CDR3 is TGTGCCAGAAGCGCGGGGGGAGGTCATCAGCCCCAGCATTTT. This gives the protein CARSAGGGHQPQHF. The chain recombines TRBV9 with TRBJ1-5; D may be TRBD1 (5 bases). CDR3 length: 14 residues. Germline lookup yields CDR1 SGDLS and CDR2 YYNGEE.

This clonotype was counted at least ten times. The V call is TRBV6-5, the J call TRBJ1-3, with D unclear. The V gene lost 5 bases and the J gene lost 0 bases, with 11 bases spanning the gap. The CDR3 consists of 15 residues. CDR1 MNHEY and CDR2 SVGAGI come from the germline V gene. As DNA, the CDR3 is TGTGCCAGCAGTCCCTTACAGAGCTCTGGAAACACCATATATTTT. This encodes CASSPLQSSGNTIYF.

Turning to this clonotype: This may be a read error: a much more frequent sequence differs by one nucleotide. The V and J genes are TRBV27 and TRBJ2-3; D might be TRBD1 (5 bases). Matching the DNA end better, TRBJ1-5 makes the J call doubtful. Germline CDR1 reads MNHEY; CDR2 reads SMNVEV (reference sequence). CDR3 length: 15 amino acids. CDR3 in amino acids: CASSFFPGVTDTQHF. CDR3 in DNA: TGTGCCAGCAGTTTTTTCCCGGGTGTGACAGATACGCAGCATTTT.

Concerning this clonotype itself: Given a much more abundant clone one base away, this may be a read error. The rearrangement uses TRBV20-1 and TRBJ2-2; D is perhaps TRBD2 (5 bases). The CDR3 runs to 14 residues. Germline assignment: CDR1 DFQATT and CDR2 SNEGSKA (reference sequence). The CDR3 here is CSAREWENTGEPFF. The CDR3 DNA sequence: TGCAGTGCTAGAGAATGGGAGAACACCGGGGAGCCGTTTTTT.

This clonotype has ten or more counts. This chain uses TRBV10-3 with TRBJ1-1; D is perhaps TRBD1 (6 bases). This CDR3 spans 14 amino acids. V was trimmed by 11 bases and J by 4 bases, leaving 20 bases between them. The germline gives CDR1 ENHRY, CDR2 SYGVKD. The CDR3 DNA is TGTGCCTCAAGTACCGGGACAACGGTCACTGAAGCTTTCTTT. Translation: CASSTGTTVTEAFF.

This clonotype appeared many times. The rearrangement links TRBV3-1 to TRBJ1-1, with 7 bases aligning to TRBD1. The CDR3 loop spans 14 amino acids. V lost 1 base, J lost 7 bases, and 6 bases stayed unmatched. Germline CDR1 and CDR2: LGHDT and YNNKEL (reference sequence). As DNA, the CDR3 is TGTGCCAGCAGCCAAGTAAGTCGGGACAGTGAAGCTTTCTTT. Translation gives CASSQVSRDSEAFF.

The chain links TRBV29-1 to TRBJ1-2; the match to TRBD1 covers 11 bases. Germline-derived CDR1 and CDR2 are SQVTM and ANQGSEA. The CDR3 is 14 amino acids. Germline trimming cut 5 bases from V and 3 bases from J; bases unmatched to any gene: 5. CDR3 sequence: CSVSGQGAYYGYTF. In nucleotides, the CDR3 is TGCAGCGTTTCCGGACAGGGGGCTTACTATGGCTACACCTTC.

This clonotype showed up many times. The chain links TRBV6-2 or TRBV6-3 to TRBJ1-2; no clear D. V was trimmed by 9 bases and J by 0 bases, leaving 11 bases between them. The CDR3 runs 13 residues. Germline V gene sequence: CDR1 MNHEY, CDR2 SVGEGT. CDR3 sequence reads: CASTRGPNYGYTF. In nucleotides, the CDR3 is TGTGCCAGTACCCGCGGGCCTAACTATGGCTACACCTTC.

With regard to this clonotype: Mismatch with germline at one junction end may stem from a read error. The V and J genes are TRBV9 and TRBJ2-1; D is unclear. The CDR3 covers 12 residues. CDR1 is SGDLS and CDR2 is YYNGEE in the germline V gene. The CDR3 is CASNVDHNEQFF. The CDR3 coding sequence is TGTGCCAGCAACGTAGACCACAATGAGCAGTTCTTC.

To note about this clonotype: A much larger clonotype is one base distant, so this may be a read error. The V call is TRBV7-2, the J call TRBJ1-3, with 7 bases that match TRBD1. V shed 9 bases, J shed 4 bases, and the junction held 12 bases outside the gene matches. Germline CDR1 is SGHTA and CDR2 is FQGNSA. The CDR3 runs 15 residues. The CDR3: CARSLQTGPGNTIYF. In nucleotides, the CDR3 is TGTGCCAGAAGCCTCCAGACAGGGCCCGGAAACACCATATATTTT.

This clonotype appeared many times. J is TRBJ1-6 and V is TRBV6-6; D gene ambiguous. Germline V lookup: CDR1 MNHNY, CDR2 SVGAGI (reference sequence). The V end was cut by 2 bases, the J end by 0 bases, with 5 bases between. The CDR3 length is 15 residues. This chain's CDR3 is CASSYPSSYNSPLHF. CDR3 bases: TGTGCCAGCAGTTACCCCAGCTCCTATAATTCACCCCTCCACTTT.

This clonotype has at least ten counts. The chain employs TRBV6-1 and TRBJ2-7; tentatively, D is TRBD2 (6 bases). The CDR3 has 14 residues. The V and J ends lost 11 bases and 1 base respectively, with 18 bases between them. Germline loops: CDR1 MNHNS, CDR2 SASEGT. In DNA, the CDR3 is TGTGCCGGGCGACGGGAGAAAGGGTCCTACGAGCAGTACTTC. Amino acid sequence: CAGRREKGSYEQYF.

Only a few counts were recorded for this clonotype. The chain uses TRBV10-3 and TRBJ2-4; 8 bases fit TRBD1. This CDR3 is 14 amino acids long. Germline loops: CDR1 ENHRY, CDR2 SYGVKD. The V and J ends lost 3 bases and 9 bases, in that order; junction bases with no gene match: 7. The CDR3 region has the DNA TGTGCCATCAGTGAAAGTAGGACAGGGCCCATTCAGTACTTC. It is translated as CAISESRTGPIQYF.

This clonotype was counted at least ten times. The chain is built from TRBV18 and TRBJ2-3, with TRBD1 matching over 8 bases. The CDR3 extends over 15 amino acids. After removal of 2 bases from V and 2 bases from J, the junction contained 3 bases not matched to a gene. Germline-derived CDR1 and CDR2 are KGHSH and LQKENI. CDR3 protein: CASSPGQGNTDTQYF. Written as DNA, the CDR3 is TGTGCCAGCTCACCAGGACAGGGAAACACAGATACGCAGTATTTT. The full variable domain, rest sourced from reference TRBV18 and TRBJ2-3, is NAGVMQNPRHLVRRRGQEARLRCSPMKGHSHVYWYRQLPEEGLKFMVYLQKENIIDESGMPKERFSAEFPKEGPSILRIQQVVRGDSAAYFCASSPGQGNTDTQYFGPGTRLTVL.

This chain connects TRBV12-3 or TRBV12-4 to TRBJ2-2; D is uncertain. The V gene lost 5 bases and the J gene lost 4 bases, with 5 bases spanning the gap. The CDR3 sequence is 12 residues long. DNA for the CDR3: TGTGCCAGCAGTCGAGGCACCGGGGAGCTGTTTTTT. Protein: CASSRGTGELFF.

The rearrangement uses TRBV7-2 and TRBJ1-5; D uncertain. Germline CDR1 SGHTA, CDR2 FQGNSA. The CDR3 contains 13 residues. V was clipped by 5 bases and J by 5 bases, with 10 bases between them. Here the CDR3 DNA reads TGTGCCAGCAGCGCCACTGCGGATCAGCCCCAGCATTTT. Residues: CASSATADQPQHF. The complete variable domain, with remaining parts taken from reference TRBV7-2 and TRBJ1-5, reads GAGVSQSPSNKVTEKGKDVELRCDPISGHTALYWYRQSLGQGLEFLIYFQGNSAPDKSGLPSDRFSAERTGGSVSTLTIQRTQQEDSAVYLCASSATADQPQHFGDGTRLSIL.

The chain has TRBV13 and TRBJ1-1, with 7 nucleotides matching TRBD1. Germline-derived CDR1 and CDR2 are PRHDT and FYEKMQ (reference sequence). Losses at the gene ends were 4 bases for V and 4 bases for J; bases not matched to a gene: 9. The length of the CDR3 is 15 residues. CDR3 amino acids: CASSYRQGRATEAFF. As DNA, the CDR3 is TGTGCCAGCAGCTACCGACAGGGACGGGCCACTGAAGCTTTCTTT.

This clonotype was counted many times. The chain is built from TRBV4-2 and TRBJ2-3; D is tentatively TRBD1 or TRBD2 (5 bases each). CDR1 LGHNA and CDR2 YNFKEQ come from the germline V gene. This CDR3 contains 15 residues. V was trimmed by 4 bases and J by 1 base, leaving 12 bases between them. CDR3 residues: CASSPSGRRTDTQYF. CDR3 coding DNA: TGTGCCAGCAGCCCGTCGGGACGCCGCACAGATACGCAGTATTTT.

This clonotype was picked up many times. The CDR3 coding sequence is TGTGCCAGCAGTTTGAGCGGGGGCTCCTACGAGCAGTACTTC. It is translated as CASSLSGGSYEQYF. The chain combines TRBV12-3 or TRBV12-4 with TRBJ2-7, with 8 bases matching TRBD2. V was pared by 3 bases and J by 0 bases, with 1 base of the junction left unmatched. The CDR3 is made up of 14 amino acids.

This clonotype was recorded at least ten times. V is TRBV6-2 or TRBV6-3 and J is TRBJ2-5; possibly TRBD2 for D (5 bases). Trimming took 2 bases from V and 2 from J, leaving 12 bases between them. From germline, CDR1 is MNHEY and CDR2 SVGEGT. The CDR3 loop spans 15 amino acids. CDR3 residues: CASSYGSSGQETQYF. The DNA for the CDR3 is TGTGCCAGCAGTTACGGATCGAGCGGTCAAGAGACCCAGTACTTC.

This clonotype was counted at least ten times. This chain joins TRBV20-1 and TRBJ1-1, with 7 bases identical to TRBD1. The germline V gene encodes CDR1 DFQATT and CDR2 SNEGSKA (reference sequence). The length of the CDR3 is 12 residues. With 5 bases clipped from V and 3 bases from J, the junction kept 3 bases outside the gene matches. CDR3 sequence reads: CSAPQGDTEAFF. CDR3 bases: TGCAGTGCTCCCCAGGGGGACACTGAAGCTTTCTTT.